The clone carrying this T cell receptor (beta chain) was counted only a few times. Its specificity is unknown. Unique molecular identifiers were used in preparing the TCRbeta library. TCRdb re-analysed the PCR reads in MiXCR, keeping a single row per CDR3 protein. The sample has around 270,000 distinct CDR3 sequences; over 9% are singletons. The source of the sample is a study of T-cell reconstitution after alpha-beta-depleted transplantation in children. Study results and caveats: Alpha-beta T cells about two months after transplant reportedly derived from several hundred expanded graft clones. Diversity and T-cell counts at one year after transplant derived mostly from new T cells. At day 60, the high TCRbeta diversity found in some patients originated from recipient T cells and thymic progenitors that had survived.

Sample: PBMCs, taken before TCRalphabeta/CD19-depleted stem cell transplant. This receptor was taken from a boy in the first two years of life with acute myeloid leukemia, due to receive a stem cell transplant.

CDR3 nucleotide sequence: TGTGCCAGCAGCCTAGGAATAGCGCCCAAGCAAGAGACCCAGTACTTC. It yields the protein CASSLGIAPKQETQYF. The chain recombines TRBV3-1 with TRBJ2-5, with a tentative D call TRBD2 (5 bases). Germline CDR1 and CDR2: LGHDT and YNNKEL (reference sequence). The CDR3 totals 16 residues. Trimming removed 4 bases at V and 2 bases at J, with 17 bases between.